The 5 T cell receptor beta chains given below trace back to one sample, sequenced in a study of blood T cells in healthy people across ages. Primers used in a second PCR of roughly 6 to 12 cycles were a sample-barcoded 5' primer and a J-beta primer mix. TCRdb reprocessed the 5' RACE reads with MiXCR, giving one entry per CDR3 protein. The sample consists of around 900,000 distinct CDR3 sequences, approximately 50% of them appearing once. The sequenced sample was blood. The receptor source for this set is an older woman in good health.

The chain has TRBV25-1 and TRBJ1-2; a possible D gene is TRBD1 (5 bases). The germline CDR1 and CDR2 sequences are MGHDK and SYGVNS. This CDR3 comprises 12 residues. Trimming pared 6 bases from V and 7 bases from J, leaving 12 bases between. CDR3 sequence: CASRWGGSGYTF. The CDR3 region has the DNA TGTGCCAGCAGGTGGGGGGGAAGTGGCTACACCTTC.

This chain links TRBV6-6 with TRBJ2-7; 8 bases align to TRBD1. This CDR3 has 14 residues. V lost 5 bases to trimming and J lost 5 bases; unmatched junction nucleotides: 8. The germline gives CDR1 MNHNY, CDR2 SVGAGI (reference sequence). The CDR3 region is CASSPGQGRNEQYF. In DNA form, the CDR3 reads TGTGCCAGCAGTCCTGGACAGGGACGGAACGAGCAGTACTTC.

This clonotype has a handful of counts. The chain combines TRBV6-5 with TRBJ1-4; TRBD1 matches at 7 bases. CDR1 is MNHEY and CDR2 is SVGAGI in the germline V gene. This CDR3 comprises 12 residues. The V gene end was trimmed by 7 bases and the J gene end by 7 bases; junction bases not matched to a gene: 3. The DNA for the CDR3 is TGTGCCAGCAAGGGGGCAGTTGAAAAACTGTTTTTT. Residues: CASKGAVEKLFF.

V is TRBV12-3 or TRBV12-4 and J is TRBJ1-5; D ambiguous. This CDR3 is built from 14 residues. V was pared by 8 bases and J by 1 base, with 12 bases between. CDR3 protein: CASGRASSNQPQHF. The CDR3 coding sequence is TGTGCCAGCGGACGGGCCAGCAGCAATCAGCCCCAGCATTTT.

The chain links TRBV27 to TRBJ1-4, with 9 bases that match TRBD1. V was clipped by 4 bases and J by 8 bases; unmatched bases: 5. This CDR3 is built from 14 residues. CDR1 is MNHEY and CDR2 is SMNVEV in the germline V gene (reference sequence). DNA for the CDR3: TGTGCCAGCAGTTCCAACAGGGGGCAAGAAAAACTGTTTTTT. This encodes CASSSNRGQEKLFF.